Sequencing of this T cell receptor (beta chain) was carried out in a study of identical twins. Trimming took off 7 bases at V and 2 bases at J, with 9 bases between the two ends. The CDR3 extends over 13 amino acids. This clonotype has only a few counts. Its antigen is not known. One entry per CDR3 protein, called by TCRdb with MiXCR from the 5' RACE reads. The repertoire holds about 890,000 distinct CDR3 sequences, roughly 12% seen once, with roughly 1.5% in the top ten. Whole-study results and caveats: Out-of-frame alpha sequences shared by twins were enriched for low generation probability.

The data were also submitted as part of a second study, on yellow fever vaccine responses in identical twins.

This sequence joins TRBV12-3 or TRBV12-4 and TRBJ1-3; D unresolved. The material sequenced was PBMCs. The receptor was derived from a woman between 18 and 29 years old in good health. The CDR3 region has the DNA TGTGCCAGCAACGTGGGCCCTGGAAACACCATATATTTT. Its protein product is CASNVGPGNTIYF.